These T cell receptor beta chains were read from a single sample in a study of blood T cell repertoires in COVID-19. The protocol was immunoSEQ multiplex PCR, while the TCRdb copy is restricted to in-frame clones and leaves out a portion. The data contain some 240,000 clones, 90% to 95% of them singletons. The specimen was peripheral blood. The receptors originated from a man aged 55-75 years with COVID-19, enrolled during active disease. CDR3s include the opening cysteine and the closing phenylalanine or tryptophan. Fields, in order: CDR3 protein, CDR3 DNA, V gene, D gene, J gene, clone size. D genes are given only for firm matches. Size is omitted from some rows. Given values are once, few, many or a class for expanded clones.

CDR3 protein: CASSKLREDEQFF
CDR3 DNA: TGTGCCAGCTCAAAGTTGCGGGAGGATGAGCAGTTCTTC
V gene: TRBV18
D gene: TRBD2
J gene: TRBJ2-1
clone size: -

CDR3 protein: CASSEAGRNTEAFF
CDR3 DNA: TGTGCCAGCAGTGAGGCTGGGAGGAACACTGAAGCTTTCTTT
V gene: TRBV6-1
D gene: -
J gene: TRBJ1-1
clone size: -

CDR3 protein: CASSFREGGYTGELFF
CDR3 DNA: TGTGCCAGCAGCTTCCGCGAGGGAGGGTACACCGGGGAGCTGTTTTTT
V gene: TRBV5-5
D gene: TRBD2
J gene: TRBJ2-2
clone size: -

CDR3 protein: CASSNRDGEKLFF
CDR3 DNA: TGTGCCAGTAGTAACCGGGATGGTGAAAAACTGTTTTTT
V gene: TRBV19
D gene: -
J gene: TRBJ1-4
clone size: -

CDR3 protein: CASTVPRQFQPQHF
CDR3 DNA: TGTGCCAGCACCGTACCTAGACAGTTCCAGCCCCAGCATTTT
V gene: TRBV28
D gene: -
J gene: TRBJ1-5
clone size: once

CDR3 protein: CASRGWGANYGYTF
CDR3 DNA: TGTGCCAGCAGAGGGTGGGGAGCTAACTATGGCTACACCTTC
V gene: TRBV2
D gene: -
J gene: TRBJ1-2
clone size: -

CDR3 protein: CASSPGGGSGNTIYF
CDR3 DNA: TGTGCCAGCTCCCCAGGCGGGGGCTCTGGAAACACCATATATTTT
V gene: TRBV28
D gene: -
J gene: TRBJ1-3
clone size: -

CDR3 protein: CASSRDFNSYEQYF
CDR3 DNA: TGTGCCAGCAGCCGGGACTTCAACTCCTACGAGCAGTACTTC
V gene: TRBV7-2
D gene: -
J gene: TRBJ2-7
clone size: -

CDR3 protein: CASSLSFGGNTEAFF
CDR3 DNA: TGTGCCAGCAGTTTATCTTTCGGGGGGAACACTGAAGCTTTCTTT
V gene: TRBV28
D gene: -
J gene: TRBJ1-1
clone size: -

CDR3 protein: CAWGSGVSGNTIYF
CDR3 DNA: TGTGCCTGGGGCTCAGGGGTGTCTGGAAACACCATATATTTT
V gene: TRBV30
D gene: -
J gene: TRBJ1-3
clone size: -

CDR3 protein: CASSLNSQLATDTQYF
CDR3 DNA: TGTGCCAGTAGTTTGAACAGTCAATTGGCCACAGATACGCAGTATTTT
V gene: TRBV19
D gene: -
J gene: TRBJ2-3
clone size: -

CDR3 protein: CASSPISAEYNEQFF
CDR3 DNA: TGTGCCAGCTCACCCATTTCCGCGGAGTACAATGAGCAGTTCTTC
V gene: TRBV18
D gene: -
J gene: TRBJ2-1
clone size: -

CDR3 protein: CASSTPNGGAGELFF
CDR3 DNA: TGTGCCAGCAGCACTCCTAATGGGGGGGCCGGGGAGCTGTTTTTT
V gene: TRBV9
D gene: TRBD2
J gene: TRBJ2-2
clone size: -

CDR3 protein: CASSRGSDSSYEQYF
CDR3 DNA: TGTGCCAGCAGCCGAGGATCGGACAGCTCCTACGAGCAGTACTTC
V gene: TRBV3-1/TRBV3-2
D gene: -
J gene: TRBJ2-7
clone size: -

CDR3 protein: CSIRTGAQPQHF
CDR3 DNA: TGCAGCATCCGGACAGGGGCTCAGCCCCAGCATTTT
V gene: TRBV29-1
D gene: TRBD1
J gene: TRBJ1-5
clone size: -

CDR3 protein: CASSAGSSYEQYF
CDR3 DNA: TGTGCCAGTAGTGCCGGGAGCTCCTACGAGCAGTACTTC
V gene: TRBV19
D gene: -
J gene: TRBJ2-7
clone size: -

CDR3 protein: CASSIKGGRSNQPQHF
CDR3 DNA: TGTGCCAGTAGTATCAAAGGGGGCAGGAGCAATCAGCCCCAGCATTTT
V gene: TRBV19
D gene: TRBD1
J gene: TRBJ1-5
clone size: -

CDR3 protein: CASSQDLTANQPQHF
CDR3 DNA: TGCGCCAGCAGCCAAGATCTGACAGCCAATCAGCCCCAGCATTTT
V gene: TRBV4-1
D gene: -
J gene: TRBJ1-5
clone size: -

CDR3 protein: CASSFRGADEQYF
CDR3 DNA: TGTGCCAGCAGTTTCAGGGGAGCAGACGAGCAGTACTTC
V gene: TRBV6-2/TRBV6-3
D gene: -
J gene: TRBJ2-7
clone size: -

CDR3 protein: CASSLARGRAREQFF
CDR3 DNA: TGCGCCAGCAGCTTGGCCCGCGGGAGGGCCCGGGAGCAGTTCTTC
V gene: TRBV5-1
D gene: TRBD2
J gene: TRBJ2-1
clone size: -

CDR3 protein: CARSPRGGYGYTF
CDR3 DNA: TGCGCCCGCAGCCCCCGGGGGGGCTATGGCTACACCTTC
V gene: TRBV10-1
D gene: -
J gene: TRBJ1-2
clone size: once

CDR3 protein: CASSQGMGEQYF
CDR3 DNA: TGTGCCAGTAGTCAGGGGATGGGGGAGCAGTACTTC
V gene: TRBV19
D gene: -
J gene: TRBJ2-7
clone size: -

CDR3 protein: CASGLVLGASDSVRRGTQYF
CDR3 DNA: TGTGCTAGTGGTTTGGTACTAGGCGCGTCGGACAGCGTCCGAAGAGGGACCCAGTACTTC
V gene: TRBV12-5
D gene: -
J gene: TRBJ2-5
clone size: -

CDR3 protein: CASSLRLYGYTF
CDR3 DNA: TGTGCCAGCAGTCTAAGACTGTATGGCTACACCTTC
V gene: TRBV12-3/TRBV12-4
D gene: -
J gene: TRBJ1-2
clone size: -

CDR3 protein: CASSSGLAGTNEQFF
CDR3 DNA: TGTGCCAGCAGCTCTGGACTAGCGGGGACCAATGAGCAGTTCTTC
V gene: TRBV7-6
D gene: TRBD2
J gene: TRBJ2-1
clone size: -

CDR3 protein: CASRQYNEQFF
CDR3 DNA: TGTGCCAGCCGACAGTACAATGAGCAGTTCTTC
V gene: TRBV5-8
D gene: -
J gene: TRBJ2-1
clone size: -

CDR3 protein: CSLTGGGPNTEAFF
CDR3 DNA: TGCAGCCTTACAGGGGGGGGCCCGAACACTGAAGCTTTCTTT
V gene: TRBV29-1
D gene: TRBD1
J gene: TRBJ1-1
clone size: -

CDR3 protein: CASSHGGNTEAFF
CDR3 DNA: TGTGCCAGCAGCCACGGAGGGAACACTGAAGCTTTCTTT
V gene: TRBV6-5
D gene: -
J gene: TRBJ1-1
clone size: -